This T cell receptor beta chain was captured by sequencing in a study of T cells in Graves' hyperthyroidism and ophthalmopathy. Study-wide points: Blood also showed most of the thyroid clonotypes that were expanded above 0.001. Model predictions of ophthalmopathy came a median roughly 6.4 months before onset.

Exclusion of a patient resulted from uncontrolled infection, other autoimmune disease, pregnancy or lactation. Amplified TCR beta CDR3 regions derived from RNA transcripts. HTBI primers were employed in a first-round RT-PCR of the TCR CDR3. A single record per CDR3 protein comes from TCRdb applying MiXCR to the multiplex PCR reads. Of about 53,000 distinct CDR3 sequences listed, 49% are singletons. The length of the CDR3 is 14 residues. Germline V gene data show CDR1 as SGDLS and CDR2 as YYNGEE. This clonotype was seen a few times. Antigen specificity is unknown. At one end, the junction sequence differs from germline, possibly due to a read error.

V usage is TRBV9 and J usage is TRBJ2-1; possible D gene TRBD2, 6 bases. The source of this sequence is a woman aged 30 to 39 with Graves' ophthalmopathy. The sequencing input was blood. Written as DNA, the CDR3 is TGTGCCAGCAGCTTACAGACTAGTCCGAACGAGCAGCTCTTC. Translated: CASSLQTSPNEQLF.